Listed below are T cell receptor beta chains from one sample, sequenced in a study of molecular identifiers for immune sequencing clone quantification. Each CDR3 protein is one row after TCRdb ran MiXCR on the PCR reads. The sample shows 400,000 to 600,000 distinct CDR3 sequences, under 30% of them seen only once. Sequenced material: naive CD8+ T cells from blood, with Jurkat cell RNA spiked in. The origin of the receptors is a human donor in good health. Some libraries in this study had Jurkat cell RNA spiked in. CDR3s include the opening cysteine and the closing phenylalanine or tryptophan. D genes are given only for firm matches. A row's size may be missing; if present it is once, few, many or a size class.

D gene	V gene	J gene	clone size	CDR3 protein	CDR3 DNA
TRBD1	TRBV4-3	TRBJ1-3	-	CASSQDRAQGGPGNTIYF	TGCGCCAGCAGCCAAGATCGGGCACAGGGGGGTCCTGGAAACACCATATATTTT
TRBD2	TRBV28	TRBJ2-7	many	CASRKGLAGVYEQYF	TGTGCCAGCCGGAAGGGACTAGCGGGAGTGTACGAGCAGTACTTC
-	TRBV19	TRBJ2-5	-	CASSTSQETKYF	TGTGCCAGTAGTACCAGCCAAGAGACCAAGTACTTC
-	TRBV28	TRBJ2-1	few	CASSFRGINNEQFF	TGTGCCAGCAGTTTTCGTGGGATCAACAATGAGCAGTTCTTC
-	TRBV7-9	TRBJ1-4	-	CASSLTAGRINEKLIF	TGTGCCAGTAGCCTAACGGCGGGACGGATTAATGAAAAACTGATTTTT
-	TRBV19	TRBJ2-2	-	CASSAIRGGRTGELFF	TGTGCCAGTAGCGCAATACGAGGAGGCCGGACCGGGGAGCTGTTTTTT
-	TRBV9	TRBJ2-1	-	CASSAPRNTNEQFF	TGTGCCAGCAGCGCCCCCAGAAACACGAATGAGCAGTTCTTC
-	TRBV24-1	TRBJ2-2	few	CATSDLGGLEDTGELFF	TGTGCCACCAGTGATCTCGGGGGACTGGAGGACACCGGGGAGCTGTTTTTT
TRBD2	TRBV10-2	TRBJ2-7	few	CASSPRLAGGEDEQYF	TGCGCCAGCAGTCCCAGACTAGCGGGGGGTGAGGACGAGCAGTACTTC
-	TRBV28	TRBJ1-5	-	CASSLDGMSNQPQHF	TGTGCCAGCAGTTTAGACGGGATGAGCAATCAGCCCCAGCATTTT
-	TRBV30	TRBJ1-5	few	CAWSVTGTAGEQPQHF	TGTGCCTGGAGTGTAACAGGAACGGCAGGGGAACAGCCCCAGCATTTT
-	TRBV9	TRBJ1-1	-	CASSVVGAGHTEAFF	TGTGCCAGCAGCGTAGTTGGGGCAGGCCACACTGAAGCTTTCTTT
TRBD2	TRBV13	TRBJ2-7	few	CASSLGLARREQYF	TGTGCCAGCAGCTTGGGACTAGCACGCCGCGAGCAGTACTTC
-	TRBV27	TRBJ2-3	once	CASRAGSSHSTDTQYF	TGTGCCAGCAGAGCCGGGTCTAGCCATAGCACAGATACGCAGTATTTT
TRBD1	TRBV4-3	TRBJ2-7	few	CASSQDSRGLGEQYF	TGCGCCAGCAGCCAAGATAGCAGGGGGCTAGGGGAGCAGTACTTC
-	TRBV28	TRBJ1-5	-	CASSQGQTHQPQHF	TGTGCCAGCAGTCAAGGACAGACGCATCAGCCCCAGCATTTT
-	TRBV12-3/TRBV12-4	TRBJ2-5	-	CASRATGSLETQYF	TGTGCCAGCAGGGCGACAGGTTCCCTTGAGACCCAGTACTTC
TRBD1	TRBV7-2	TRBJ1-6	few	CASSPTGGYNSPLHF	TGTGCCAGCAGCCCGACAGGGGGCTATAATTCACCCCTCCACTTT
TRBD1	TRBV20-1	TRBJ2-3	few	CSANSGTESTDTQYF	TGCAGTGCCAACTCCGGGACAGAAAGCACAGATACGCAGTATTTT
TRBD1	TRBV7-9	TRBJ1-1	many	CASRQGAEAFF	TGTGCCAGCAGGCAGGGGGCTGAAGCTTTCTTT
-	TRBV4-1	TRBJ1-5	many	CASSPSGNQPQHF	TGCGCCAGCAGCCCATCAGGGAATCAGCCCCAGCATTTT
-	TRBV30	TRBJ2-2	few	CAWNRRRTGELFF	TGTGCCTGGAACCGGAGACGGACCGGGGAGCTGTTTTTT
-	TRBV15	TRBJ2-3	-	CATSRVTEYVSTDTQYF	TGTGCCACCAGCAGAGTGACGGAGTACGTAAGCACAGATACGCAGTATTTT
TRBD1	TRBV2	TRBJ2-1	-	CASSEVTGLWNEQFF	TGTGCCAGCAGTGAAGTGACAGGGTTGTGGAATGAGCAGTTCTTC
-	TRBV4-1	TRBJ2-1	many	CASSQDTDGRLFF	TGCGCCAGCAGCCAGGATACGGACGGACGACTATTCTTC
-	TRBV7-9	TRBJ1-1	-	CASSGDGGGPEAFF	TGTGCCAGCAGCGGAGATGGGGGTGGCCCTGAAGCTTTCTTT
-	TRBV5-6	TRBJ1-5	few	CASSSPAGDTYQPQHF	TGTGCCAGCAGTTCCCCGGCAGGAGATACCTATCAGCCCCAGCATTTT
-	TRBV12-3/TRBV12-4	TRBJ1-5	-	CASSLVVVQPQDF	TGTGCCAGCAGTTTAGTTGTGGTGCAGCCCCAGGATTTT
TRBD1	TRBV6-2/TRBV6-3	TRBJ1-1	few	CASRAGGVHTEAFF	TGTGCCAGCAGAGCAGGGGGCGTTCACACTGAAGCTTTCTTT
-	TRBV4-3	TRBJ1-4	-	CASSQRRVRDEKLFF	TGCGCCAGCAGCCAGCGGAGGGTCCGGGATGAAAAACTGTTTTTT
TRBD1	TRBV28	TRBJ1-2	few	CASSYQGVPNYGYTF	TGTGCCAGCAGTTACCAGGGGGTTCCTAACTATGGCTACACCTTC
-	TRBV7-3	TRBJ2-1	-	CASSSSGADEQVF	TGTGCCAGCAGCTCTTCGGGAGCTGATGAGCAGGTCTTC
-	TRBV6-6	TRBJ2-7	-	CASSHAASGDHEQYF	TGTGCCAGCAGCCACGCGGCCTCCGGGGACCACGAGCAGTACTTC
-	TRBV14	TRBJ1-5	many	CASSQESRQASYSNQPQHF	TGTGCCAGCAGCCAAGAATCGAGACAGGCGAGTTATAGCAATCAGCCCCAGCATTTT
-	TRBV27	TRBJ2-2	-	CASSFLPANPGELFF	TGTGCCAGCAGTTTCCTACCCGCGAACCCCGGGGAGCTGTTTTTT
-	TRBV6-6	TRBJ1-1	-	CASNGDPWVSTEAFF	TGTGCCAGCAACGGGGACCCGTGGGTGAGCACTGAAGCTTTCTTT
TRBD2	TRBV2	TRBJ2-1	-	CASSDYGGDEQFF	TGTGCCAGCAGTGATTATGGGGGGGATGAGCAGTTCTTC
-	TRBV29-1	TRBJ2-7	-	CSVEGRAYEQYF	TGCAGCGTTGAAGGCAGGGCCTACGAGCAGTACTTC
-	TRBV20-1	TRBJ2-7	many	CSARDMTEPTSYEQYF	TGCAGTGCTAGAGATATGACCGAACCTACCTCCTACGAGCAGTACTTC
-	TRBV3-1	TRBJ1-1	many	CASSQKNTEAFF	TGTGCCAGCAGCCAGAAAAACACTGAAGCTTTCTTT
-	TRBV30	TRBJ2-1	-	CTWSPPSLYNEQFF	TGTACCTGGAGCCCTCCGTCACTCTACAATGAGCAGTTCTTC
-	TRBV7-6	TRBJ1-1	many	CASSPSPNTEAFF	TGTGCCAGCAGCCCCTCCCCAAACACTGAAGCTTTCTTT
-	TRBV20-1	TRBJ2-3	-	CSARGFRGNTDTQCF	TGCAGTGCTAGAGGTTTTAGGGGTAACACAGATACGCAGTGTTTT
TRBD1	TRBV7-2	TRBJ2-7	-	CASSWSEGATYEQYF	TGTGCCAGCAGCTGGAGCGAGGGGGCAACCTACGAGCAGTACTTC
-	TRBV11-2	TRBJ2-1	-	CASSLVRGFEQFF	TGTGCCAGCAGCTTAGTAAGGGGTTTTGAGCAGTTCTTC
TRBD1	TRBV27	TRBJ1-1	few	CASSWAGTAEAFF	TGTGCCAGCAGTTGGGCCGGGACAGCTGAAGCTTTCTTT
-	TRBV7-9	TRBJ2-3	many	CASSATDAFGDTQYF	TGTGCCAGCAGCGCAACGGACGCTTTTGGAGATACGCAGTATTTT
TRBD1	TRBV6-2/TRBV6-3	TRBJ1-2	-	CASTDGGGTYYGYTF	TGTGCCAGCACCGACGGAGGGGGCACGTACTATGGCTACACCTTC
TRBD2	TRBV12-3/TRBV12-4	TRBJ2-4	-	CASSFNSGGVPKNIQYF	TGTGCCAGCAGTTTCAATAGCGGGGGAGTACCCAAAAACATTCAGTACTTC
-	TRBV20-1	TRBJ1-1	-	CSARDPQRARRTEAFF	TGCAGTGCTAGAGATCCGCAGAGGGCCCGGAGGACTGAAGCTTTCTTT
-	TRBV7-6	TRBJ2-1	-	CASSWNSHNEQFF	TGTGCCAGCAGCTGGAACAGCCACAATGAGCAGTTCTTC
-	TRBV5-4	TRBJ2-7	-	CASSLLSSEQYF	TGTGCCAGCAGCTTGTTGAGTTCCGAGCAGTACTTC
-	TRBV29-1	TRBJ2-1	few	CSVEEARRNEQFF	TGCAGCGTTGAAGAGGCTAGGCGGAATGAGCAGTTCTTC
-	TRBV6-2/TRBV6-3	TRBJ2-7	-	CASSYPGIQGGGYEQYF	TGTGCCAGCAGTTACCCGGGAATCCAGGGTGGAGGCTACGAGCAGTACTTC